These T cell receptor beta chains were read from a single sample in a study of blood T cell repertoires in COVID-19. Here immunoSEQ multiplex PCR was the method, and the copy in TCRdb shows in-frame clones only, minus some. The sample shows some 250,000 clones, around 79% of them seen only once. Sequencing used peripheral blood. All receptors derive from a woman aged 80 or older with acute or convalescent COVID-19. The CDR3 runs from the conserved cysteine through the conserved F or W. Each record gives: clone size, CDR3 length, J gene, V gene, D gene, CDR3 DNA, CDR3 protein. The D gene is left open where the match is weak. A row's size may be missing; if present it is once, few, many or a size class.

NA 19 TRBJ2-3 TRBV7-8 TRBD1 TGTGCCAGCAGCTTAGACCCCAGGGGGCTAATTTCTAGCACAGATACGCAGTATTTT CASSLDPRGLISSTDTQYF
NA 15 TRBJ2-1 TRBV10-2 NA TGCGCCAGCAGTGAGAGGCTAGCCTCGAGGAGTGAGCAGTTCTTC CASSERLASRSEQFF
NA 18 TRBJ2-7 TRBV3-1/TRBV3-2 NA TGTGCCAGCAGCCAAGCTCGGACGACCGGGACATTCACCTACGAGCAGTACTTC CASSQARTTGTFTYEQYF
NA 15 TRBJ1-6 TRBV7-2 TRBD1 TGTGCCAGCAGCTTACGGGGACAGTCTAATTCACCCCTCCACTTT CASSLRGQSNSPLHF
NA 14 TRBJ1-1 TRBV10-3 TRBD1 TGTGCCAGCCAACGACAGGGGATGAACACTGAAGCTTTCTTT CASQRQGMNTEAFF
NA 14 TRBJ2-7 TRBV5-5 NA TGTGCCAGCAGCTTGGAAGGACAAAGCTACGAGCAGTACTTC CASSLEGQSYEQYF
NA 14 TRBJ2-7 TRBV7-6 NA TGTGCCAGCAGCTTAGCAGACAACTCCTACGAGCAGTACTTC CASSLADNSYEQYF
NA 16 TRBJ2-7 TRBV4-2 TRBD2 TGTGCCAGCAGCCAAGTCGGGACTAGCGGGAGGTACGAGCAGTACTTC CASSQVGTSGRYEQYF
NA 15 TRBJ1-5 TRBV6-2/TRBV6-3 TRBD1 TGTGCCAGCAGTAGGACAGGATATAGCAATCAGCCCCAGCATTTT CASSRTGYSNQPQHF
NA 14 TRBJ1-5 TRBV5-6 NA TGTGCCAGCAGCTTGGCGGCGGGACATCAGCCCCAGCATTTT CASSLAAGHQPQHF
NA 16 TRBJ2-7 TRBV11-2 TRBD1 TGTGCCAGCAGCTTAGATGGGGCAGGGGGCGGCTACGAGCAGTACTTC CASSLDGAGGGYEQYF
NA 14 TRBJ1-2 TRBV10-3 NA TGTGCCATCAGTGAGTCAACAGGGTTTGGTGGCTACACCTTC CAISESTGFGGYTF
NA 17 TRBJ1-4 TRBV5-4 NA TGTGCCAGCAGCCGTCGCCCGCAAGGGGCAACTAATGAAAAACTGTTTTTT CASSRRPQGATNEKLFF
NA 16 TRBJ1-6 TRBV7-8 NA TGTGCCAGCAGCTCCACCCCACTTGTTCCGAATTCACCCCTCCACTTT CASSSTPLVPNSPLHF
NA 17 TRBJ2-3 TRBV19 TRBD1 TGTGCCAGTAGTAGGGCTGCGACAGGGGGCAACACAGATACGCAGTATTTT CASSRAATGGNTDTQYF
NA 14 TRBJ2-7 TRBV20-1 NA TGCAGTGCTAGTGTTCCAGGGTTAAGCTACGAGCAGTACTTC CSASVPGLSYEQYF
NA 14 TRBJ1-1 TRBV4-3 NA TGCGCCAGCAGCCAAGTTCCGGGGAACACTGAAGCTTTCTTT CASSQVPGNTEAFF
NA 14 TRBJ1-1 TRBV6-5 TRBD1 TGTGCCAGCACCCTTGACAGGGGTGGTGCTGAAGCTTTCTTT CASTLDRGGAEAFF
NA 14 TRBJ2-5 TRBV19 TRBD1 TGTGCCAGTAGGTGGACAGGGGGGATGGAGACCCAGTACTTC CASRWTGGMETQYF
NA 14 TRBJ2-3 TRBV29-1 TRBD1 TGCAGCGTCATCCAGACAGGGACGTCAGATACGCAGTATTTT CSVIQTGTSDTQYF
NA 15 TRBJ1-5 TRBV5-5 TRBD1 TGTGCCAGCAGCCTGACAGGGGTTCGGGATCAGCCCCAGCATTTT CASSLTGVRDQPQHF
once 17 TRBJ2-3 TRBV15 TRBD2 TGTGCCACCAGCAGGCTTCTAGCGGGGGGCCTCACAGATACGCAGTATTTT CATSRLLAGGLTDTQYF
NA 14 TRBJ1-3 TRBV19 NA TGTGCCAGTATCGATTCGGTATCTGGAAACACCATATATTTT CASIDSVSGNTIYF
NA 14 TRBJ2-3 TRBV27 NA TGTGCCAGCAGTTTATCAACTCTCCCAGATACGCAGTATTTT CASSLSTLPDTQYF
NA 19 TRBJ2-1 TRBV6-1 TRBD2 TGTGCCAGCAGTGAGTTTGGGCCAGCGGGGAGATACTCCTACAATGAGCAGTTCTTC CASSEFGPAGRYSYNEQFF
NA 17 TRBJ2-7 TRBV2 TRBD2 TGTGCCAGCAGTGAAATCCCCGGACTAGCGGGGGTCTACGAGCAGTACTTC CASSEIPGLAGVYEQYF
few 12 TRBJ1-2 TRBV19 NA TGTGCCACCCAAGGGGCAGACTATGGCTACACCTTC CATQGADYGYTF
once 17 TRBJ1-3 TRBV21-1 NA TGTGCCAGCAGCAAAGTGCCAGGGAATGATACTGGAAACACCATATATTTT CASSKVPGNDTGNTIYF
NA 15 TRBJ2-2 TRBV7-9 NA TGTGCCAGCAGCTTAGGACAGGTGAAGGGCGGGGAGCTGTTTTTT CASSLGQVKGGELFF
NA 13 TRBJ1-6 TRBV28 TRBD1 TGTGCCAGCAATACAGGGGTGGTCTCACCCCTCCACTTT CASNTGVVSPLHF
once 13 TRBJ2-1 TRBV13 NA TGTGCCAGCAGCTCCGGACATTACAATGAGCAGTTCTTC CASSSGHYNEQFF
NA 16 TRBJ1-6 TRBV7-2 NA TGTGCCAGCAGCCCACGGGACACCTTAAATAATTCACCCCTCCACTTT CASSPRDTLNNSPLHF
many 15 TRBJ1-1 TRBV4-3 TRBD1 TGCGCCAGCAGCGCGGGACAGGGTTTGAACACTGAAGCTTTCTTT CASSAGQGLNTEAFF